The source of this T cell receptor beta chain is a study of beta chain features in type 1 diabetes. Findings and limits, study-wide: A possible short-template PCR bias applies equally to patients and controls.

The CDR3 loop spans 15 amino acids. Trimming took off 6 bases at V and 0 bases at J, with 13 bases between the two ends. The germline CDR1 and CDR2 sequences are ENHRY and SYGVKD. One heparinised draw of blood, averaging roughly 120 mL, came from each donor. The isolated RNA, all of it, was reverse transcribed, so expressed TCRB transcripts were what got sequenced. The repertoire was sequenced with immunoSEQ multiplex PCR; TCRdb's copy has only in-frame clones and lacks some. The data contain under 400,000 clones, 11% to 15% of them singletons. Of note for this clone: What it binds is unknown.

This TCR was recovered from a young man in good health. The chain joins TRBV10-3 to TRBJ2-3; D possibly corresponds to TRBD2 (5 bases). Material: central memory CD4+ T cells from blood. CDR3 loop: CAIRGEALSTDTQYF. The CDR3 region has the DNA TGTGCCATCAGGGGAGAGGCGCTTAGCACAGATACGCAGTATTTT.